This is a list of T cell receptor beta chains from one sample in a study of T cells in localized non-small cell lung cancer. The repertoire was sequenced with immunoSEQ multiplex PCR; TCRdb's copy has only in-frame clones and lacks some. The data show 25,000 to 35,000 clones, roughly 80% seen once. Specimen: peripheral blood mononuclear cells, collected before any cancer treatment. All receptors derive from a man aged 40-75 years with stage III lung adenocarcinoma. The CDR3 runs from the conserved cysteine through the conserved F or W. The order of the fields is D gene, clone size, J gene, V gene, CDR3 protein, CDR3 DNA. D genes are given only for firm matches. Where a row states a size, it is once, few, many or the class of an expanded clone; other rows omit it.

d_call: TRBD1; clone_size: NA; j_call: TRBJ1-1; v_call: TRBV5-1; cdr3_aa: CASSLGPGGSEAFF; cdr3_nt: TGCGCCAGCAGCTTAGGGCCAGGGGGCTCTGAAGCTTTCTTT
d_call: NA; clone_size: NA; j_call: TRBJ2-5; v_call: TRBV5-1; cdr3_aa: CASSLAQVLIQETQYF; cdr3_nt: TGCGCCAGCAGCTTGGCACAGGTCCTGATACAAGAGACCCAGTACTTC
d_call: NA; clone_size: NA; j_call: TRBJ1-3; v_call: TRBV4-1; cdr3_aa: CASSRQRQGNTIYF; cdr3_nt: TGCGCCAGCAGCCGCCAACGGCAGGGAAACACCATATATTTT
d_call: NA; clone_size: NA; j_call: TRBJ1-1; v_call: TRBV5-1; cdr3_aa: CASSFPGSTEAFF; cdr3_nt: TGCGCCAGCAGCTTTCCCGGAAGCACTGAAGCTTTCTTT
d_call: NA; clone_size: NA; j_call: TRBJ2-6; v_call: TRBV4-2; cdr3_aa: CASSQDVGANVLTF; cdr3_nt: TGTGCCAGCAGCCAAGATGTTGGGGCCAACGTCCTGACTTTC
d_call: TRBD1; clone_size: NA; j_call: TRBJ2-3; v_call: TRBV6-5; cdr3_aa: CASRARDRFTDTQYF; cdr3_nt: TGTGCCAGCAGGGCCCGGGACAGATTCACAGATACGCAGTATTTT
d_call: TRBD1; clone_size: NA; j_call: TRBJ1-1; v_call: TRBV6-6; cdr3_aa: CASSTGQGRTEAFF; cdr3_nt: TGTGCCAGCAGCACCGGACAGGGCCGGACTGAAGCTTTCTTT
d_call: NA; clone_size: NA; j_call: TRBJ1-4; v_call: TRBV15; cdr3_aa: CATSRVFGLSGAEKLFF; cdr3_nt: TGTGCCACCAGCAGAGTTTTCGGATTGTCCGGCGCTGAAAAACTGTTTTTT
d_call: TRBD1; clone_size: NA; j_call: TRBJ2-2; v_call: TRBV5-1; cdr3_aa: CASSEGQGRTGELFF; cdr3_nt: TGCGCCAGCAGCGAGGGACAGGGACGGACCGGGGAGCTGTTTTTT
d_call: TRBD1; clone_size: once; j_call: TRBJ2-7; v_call: TRBV19; cdr3_aa: CASSIDLDRGWGLEQYF; cdr3_nt: TGTGCCAGTAGTATAGACCTCGACAGGGGATGGGGTCTTGAGCAGTACTTC
d_call: NA; clone_size: NA; j_call: TRBJ1-4; v_call: TRBV6-1; cdr3_aa: CASSPSPVLNEKLFF; cdr3_nt: TGTGCCAGCAGCCCCAGCCCTGTTCTGAATGAAAAACTGTTTTTT
d_call: NA; clone_size: NA; j_call: TRBJ2-3; v_call: TRBV6-6; cdr3_aa: CASSYSGRDTQYF; cdr3_nt: TGTGCCAGCAGTTACTCAGGACGAGATACGCAGTATTTT
d_call: TRBD2; clone_size: NA; j_call: TRBJ2-2; v_call: TRBV6-1; cdr3_aa: CASSEGGGQPTGELFF; cdr3_nt: TGTGCCAGCAGTGAGGGGGGAGGGCAGCCGACCGGGGAGCTGTTTTTT
d_call: NA; clone_size: NA; j_call: TRBJ1-1; v_call: TRBV11-3; cdr3_aa: CASSERLNTEAFF; cdr3_nt: TGTGCCAGCAGCGAACGGCTGAACACTGAAGCTTTCTTT
d_call: NA; clone_size: NA; j_call: TRBJ1-5; v_call: TRBV19; cdr3_aa: CASRPTGSNQPQHF; cdr3_nt: TGTGCCAGTAGGCCTACAGGGAGCAATCAGCCCCAGCATTTT
d_call: TRBD1; clone_size: NA; j_call: TRBJ2-5; v_call: TRBV27; cdr3_aa: CASPNRGGETQYF; cdr3_nt: TGTGCCAGTCCTAACAGGGGTGGGGAGACCCAGTACTTC
d_call: TRBD1; clone_size: few; j_call: TRBJ1-1; v_call: TRBV5-1; cdr3_aa: CASSAQGASTEAFF; cdr3_nt: TGCGCCAGCAGCGCGCAGGGGGCAAGCACTGAAGCTTTCTTT
d_call: NA; clone_size: NA; j_call: TRBJ1-2; v_call: TRBV6-6; cdr3_aa: CASSYVAGNGYTF; cdr3_nt: TGTGCCAGCAGTTACGTGGCAGGGAATGGCTACACCTTC
d_call: NA; clone_size: once; j_call: TRBJ2-2; v_call: TRBV7-6; cdr3_aa: CASSLVSATGELFF; cdr3_nt: TGTGCCAGCAGCTTAGTGTCAGCCACCGGGGAGCTGTTTTTT
d_call: NA; clone_size: NA; j_call: TRBJ2-5; v_call: TRBV29-1; cdr3_aa: CSVEYGAETQYF; cdr3_nt: TGCAGCGTTGAATACGGGGCCGAGACCCAGTACTTC
d_call: TRBD1; clone_size: NA; j_call: TRBJ1-2; v_call: TRBV29-1; cdr3_aa: CSANSGTGNIFLGYTF; cdr3_nt: TGCAGCGCAAACTCCGGGACAGGGAATATCTTCCTTGGCTACACCTTC
d_call: NA; clone_size: NA; j_call: TRBJ2-4; v_call: TRBV11-2; cdr3_aa: CASSSSGQIGKNIQYF; cdr3_nt: TGTGCCAGCAGCTCCTCCGGACAGATAGGCAAAAACATTCAGTACTTC
d_call: NA; clone_size: NA; j_call: TRBJ1-1; v_call: TRBV7-9; cdr3_aa: CASSARALKAFF; cdr3_nt: TGTGCCAGCAGCGCGCGCGCCTTGAAAGCTTTCTTT
d_call: TRBD1; clone_size: NA; j_call: TRBJ1-1; v_call: TRBV6-6; cdr3_aa: CASSSRTGVPEAFF; cdr3_nt: TGTGCCAGCAGTTCGAGGACAGGGGTACCTGAAGCTTTCTTT
d_call: NA; clone_size: NA; j_call: TRBJ2-3; v_call: TRBV28; cdr3_aa: CASSIPPLMQYF; cdr3_nt: TGTGCCAGCAGCATCCCGCCCCTGATGCAGTATTTT
d_call: NA; clone_size: NA; j_call: TRBJ2-2; v_call: TRBV14; cdr3_aa: CASSQGNTGELFF; cdr3_nt: TGTGCCAGCAGCCAAGGGAACACCGGGGAGCTGTTTTTT